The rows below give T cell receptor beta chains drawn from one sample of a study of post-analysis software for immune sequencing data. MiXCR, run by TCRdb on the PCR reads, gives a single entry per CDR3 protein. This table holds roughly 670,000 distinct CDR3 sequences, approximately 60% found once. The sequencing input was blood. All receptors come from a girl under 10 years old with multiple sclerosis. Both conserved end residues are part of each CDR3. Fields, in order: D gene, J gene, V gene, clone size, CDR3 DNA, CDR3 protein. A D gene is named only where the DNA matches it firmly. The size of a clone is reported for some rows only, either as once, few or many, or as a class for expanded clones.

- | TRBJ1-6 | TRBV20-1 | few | TGCAGTGCTAGTATCCGGGGGAGATCACCCCTCCACTTT | CSASIRGRSPLHF
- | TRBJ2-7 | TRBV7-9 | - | TGTGCCAGCTCAATTGTTGGGGTCCACGAGCAGTACTTC | CASSIVGVHEQYF
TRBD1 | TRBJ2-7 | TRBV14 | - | TGTGCCAGCAGCCACGCTACAGGGGTCCCCTACAATGAGCAGTACTTC | CASSHATGVPYNEQYF
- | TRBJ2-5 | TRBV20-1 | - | TGCAGTGCCCCGAGGGGTGAAGAGACCCAGTACTTC | CSAPRGEETQYF
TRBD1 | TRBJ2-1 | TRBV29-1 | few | TGCAGCGTGGGCCTACAGGGGACCCGTTGGGATGAGCAGTTCTTC | CSVGLQGTRWDEQFF
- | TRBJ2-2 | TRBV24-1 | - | TGTGCCACCAGGGACACTATGAACACCGGGGAGCTGTTTTTT | CATRDTMNTGELFF
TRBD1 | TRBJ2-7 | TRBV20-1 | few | TGCAGTGCTAGAGATCGGACAGGCCGCTCCTACGAGCAGTACTTC | CSARDRTGRSYEQYF
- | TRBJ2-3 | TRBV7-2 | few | TGTGCCAGCAGCTACAACTTAGATACGCAGTATTTT | CASSYNLDTQYF
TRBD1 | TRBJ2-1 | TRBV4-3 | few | TGCGCCAGCAGCCAAGCTCCTCAGGGGGAGCCCTACAATGAGCAGTTCTTC | CASSQAPQGEPYNEQFF
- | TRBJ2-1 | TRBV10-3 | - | TGTGCCATCAGTGAGTCAGACACAGGAATCAATGAGCAGTTCTTC | CAISESDTGINEQFF
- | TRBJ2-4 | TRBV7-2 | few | TGTGCCAGCAGCCCACGTAAAGGGGCTCAAAACATTCAGTACTTC | CASSPRKGAQNIQYF
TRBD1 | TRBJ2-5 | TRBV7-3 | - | TGTGCCAGCAGTCGGACAGGGTCGAGGGAGACCCAGTACTTC | CASSRTGSRETQYF
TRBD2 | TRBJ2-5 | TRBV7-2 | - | TGTGCCAGCAGCCTAAACTCCGGACTAGCGGGTACAGGGGAGACCCAGTACTTC | CASSLNSGLAGTGETQYF
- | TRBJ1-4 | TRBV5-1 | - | TGCGCCAGCACCCAGGGGAGTTGGAATGAAAAACTGTTTTTT | CASTQGSWNEKLFF
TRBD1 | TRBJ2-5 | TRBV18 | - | TGTGCCAGCTCACCGGGACAGGGTATAGAGGAGACCCAGTACTTC | CASSPGQGIEETQYF
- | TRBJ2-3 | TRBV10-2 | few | TGCGCCAGCAGTGAGCCGGAGGGGGCCCCTAGCATGGATACGCAGTATTTT | CASSEPEGAPSMDTQYF
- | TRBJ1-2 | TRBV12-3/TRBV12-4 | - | TGTGCCACCAGTTCAGGGGAGTATGGCTACACCTTC | CATSSGEYGYTF
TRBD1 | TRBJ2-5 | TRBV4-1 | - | TGCGCCAGCAGCAACTTTGAGGACAGGGAGACCCAGTACTTC | CASSNFEDRETQYF
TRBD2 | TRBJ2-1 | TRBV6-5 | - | TGTGCCAGCAGTTATGTGGGAGGGCGGTTAAATGAGCAGTTCTTC | CASSYVGGRLNEQFF
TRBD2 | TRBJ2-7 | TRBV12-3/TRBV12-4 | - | TGTGCCAGCAGTCGCTCTCCGGGACTAGCGGGAGGATACGAGCAGTACTTC | CASSRSPGLAGGYEQYF
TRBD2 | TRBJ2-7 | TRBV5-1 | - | TGCGCCAGCACCCCGGGGACTAGCGGGAGGAATGAGCAGTACTTC | CASTPGTSGRNEQYF
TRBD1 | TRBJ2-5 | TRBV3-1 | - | TGTGCCAGCAGGGGGACAGTCGAGACCCAGTACTTC | CASRGTVETQYF
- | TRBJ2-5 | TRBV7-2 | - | TGTGCCAGCAGCCGTACCTCAACAACAACCGGGACCCAGTACTTC | CASSRTSTTTGTQYF
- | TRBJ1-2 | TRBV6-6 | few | TGTGCCAGCACCAGTGACGGTGATGGCTACACCTTC | CASTSDGDGYTF
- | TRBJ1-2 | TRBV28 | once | TGTGCCAGCAGTTTAGCGGGACCGGCGGGTGGCTACACCTTC | CASSLAGPAGGYTF
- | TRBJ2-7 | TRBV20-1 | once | TGCAGTGCTTTAGCGGCCACCGGGGAGCAGTACTTC | CSALAATGEQYF
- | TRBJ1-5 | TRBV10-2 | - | TGCGCCAGCAGTGAGTCAGGGGGTCGGAATCAGCCCCAGCATTTT | CASSESGGRNQPQHF
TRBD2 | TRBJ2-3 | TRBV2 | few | TGTGCCTCCCTCCGGGGGGGCGAGGCAGATACGCAGTATTTT | CASLRGGEADTQYF
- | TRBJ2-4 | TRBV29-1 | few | TGCAGCGTTTTAGCGGAAAACATTCAGTACTTC | CSVLAENIQYF
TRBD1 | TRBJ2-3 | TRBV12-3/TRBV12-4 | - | TGTGCCAGCAGTGGACAGGGGACCGCAGATACGCAGTATTTT | CASSGQGTADTQYF
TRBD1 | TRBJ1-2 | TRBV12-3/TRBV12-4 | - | TGTGCCAGCAGTTTAGAGGGACAGGGCTACACCTTC | CASSLEGQGYTF
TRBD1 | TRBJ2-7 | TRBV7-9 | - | TGTGCCAGCAGCCCCCCGGACAGGTCCTACGAGCAGTACTTC | CASSPPDRSYEQYF
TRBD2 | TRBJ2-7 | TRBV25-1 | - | TGTGCCAGCAGCCGGACTAGCGGATGGTCCTACGAGCAGTACTTC | CASSRTSGWSYEQYF
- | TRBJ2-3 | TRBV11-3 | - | TGTGCCAGCAGCACCCGGGACAACCCAGATACGCAGTATTTT | CASSTRDNPDTQYF
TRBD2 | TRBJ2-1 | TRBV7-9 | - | TGTGCCAGCAGCCAACGACTAGCGGGACAAGAGACCCAGTTCTTC | CASSQRLAGQETQFF
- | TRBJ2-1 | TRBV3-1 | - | TGTGCCAGCAGTCAGGTCGACGAGAATGAGCAGTTCTTC | CASSQVDENEQFF
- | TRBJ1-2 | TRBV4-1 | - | TGCGCCAGCAGCCAAGATGTAGGGACTAACTATGGCTACACCTTC | CASSQDVGTNYGYTF
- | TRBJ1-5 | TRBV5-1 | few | TGCGCCAGCAGTTTGGACGGAAGCAATCAGCCCCAGCATTTT | CASSLDGSNQPQHF
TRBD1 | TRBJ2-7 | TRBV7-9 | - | TGTGCCAGCAGCTTATCTGGGACAGGGGGCTTCGAGCAGTACTTC | CASSLSGTGGFEQYF
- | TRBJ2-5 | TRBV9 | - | TGTGCCAGCAGCGTGGTAGGAGAGACCCAGTACTTC | CASSVVGETQYF
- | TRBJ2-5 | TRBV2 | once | TGTGCCAGCAGTGAAAGATGGACGTACCAAGAGACCCAGTACTTC | CASSERWTYQETQYF